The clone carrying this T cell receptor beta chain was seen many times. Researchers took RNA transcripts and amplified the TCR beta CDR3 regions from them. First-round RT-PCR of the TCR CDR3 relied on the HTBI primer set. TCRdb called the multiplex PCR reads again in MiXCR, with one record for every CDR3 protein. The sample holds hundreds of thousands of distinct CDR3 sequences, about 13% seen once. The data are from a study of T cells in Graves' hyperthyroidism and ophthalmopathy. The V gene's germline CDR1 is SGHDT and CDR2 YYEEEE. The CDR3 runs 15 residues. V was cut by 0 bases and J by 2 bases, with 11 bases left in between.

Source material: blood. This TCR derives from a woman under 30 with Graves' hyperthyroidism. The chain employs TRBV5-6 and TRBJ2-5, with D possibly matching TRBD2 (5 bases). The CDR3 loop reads CASSLERLPQETQYF. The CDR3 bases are TGTGCCAGCAGCTTGGAACGACTACCACAAGAGACCCAGTACTTC.